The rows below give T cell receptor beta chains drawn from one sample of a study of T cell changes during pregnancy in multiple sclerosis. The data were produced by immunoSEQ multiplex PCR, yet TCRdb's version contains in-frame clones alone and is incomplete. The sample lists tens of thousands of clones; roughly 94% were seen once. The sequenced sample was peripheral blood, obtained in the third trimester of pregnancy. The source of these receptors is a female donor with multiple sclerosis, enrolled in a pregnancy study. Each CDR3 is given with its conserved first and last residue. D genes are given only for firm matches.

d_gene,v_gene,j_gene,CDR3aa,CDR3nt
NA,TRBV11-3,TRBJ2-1,CASSARDGGEQFF,TGTGCCAGCAGCGCTCGGGACGGGGGTGAGCAGTTCTTC
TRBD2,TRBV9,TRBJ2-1,CASSVEVGTSGDNEQFF,TGTGCCAGCAGCGTAGAAGTGGGGACTAGCGGGGACAATGAGCAGTTCTTC
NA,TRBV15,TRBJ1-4,CATSRDGRGKEKLFF,TGTGCCACCAGCAGAGATGGGAGGGGAAAGGAAAAACTGTTTTTT
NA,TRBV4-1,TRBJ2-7,CASSQDYSEQYF,TGCGCCAGCAGCCAAGATTACAGTGAGCAGTACTTC
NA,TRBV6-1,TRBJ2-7,CASSEDFPGYQTYEQYF,TGTGCCAGCAGTGAAGACTTTCCGGGATACCAAACCTACGAGCAGTACTTC
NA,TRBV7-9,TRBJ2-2,CASSPKGAGELFF,TGTGCCAGCTCCCCCAAGGGGGCCGGGGAGCTGTTTTTT
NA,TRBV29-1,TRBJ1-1,CSATGPENTEAFF,TGCAGCGCAACAGGGCCGGAGAACACTGAAGCTTTCTTT
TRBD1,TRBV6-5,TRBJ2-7,CASSLGQGETYEQYF,TGTGCCAGCAGCCTGGGACAGGGAGAGACCTACGAGCAGTACTTC
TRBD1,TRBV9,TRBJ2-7,CASSVATGQGSYEQYF,TGTGCCAGCAGCGTAGCTACGGGACAGGGGTCGTACGAGCAGTACTTC
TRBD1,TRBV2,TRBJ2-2,CASSGDRGPGELFF,TGTGCCAGCAGTGGGGACAGGGGGCCCGGGGAGCTGTTTTTT
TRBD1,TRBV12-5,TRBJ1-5,CASGLPDRPTDQPQHF,TGTGCTAGTGGTCTCCCGGACAGGCCAACAGATCAGCCCCAGCATTTT